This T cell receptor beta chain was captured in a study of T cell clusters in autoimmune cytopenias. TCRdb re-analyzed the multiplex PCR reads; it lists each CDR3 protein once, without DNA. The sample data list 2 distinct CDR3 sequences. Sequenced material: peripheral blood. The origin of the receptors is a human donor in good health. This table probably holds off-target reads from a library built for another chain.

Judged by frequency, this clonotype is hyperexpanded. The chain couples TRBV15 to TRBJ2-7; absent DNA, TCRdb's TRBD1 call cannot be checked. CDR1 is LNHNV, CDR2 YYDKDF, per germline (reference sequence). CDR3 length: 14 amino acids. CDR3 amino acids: CATKVGQGTYEQYF.